This TCR beta chain emerged from a study of blood T cell repertoires in COVID-19. Study in general: Samples representing acute and convalescent COVID-19 were sourced from the United States, Italy and Spain.

CDR3 length equals 15 residues. CDR1 is MNHEY, CDR2 SVGAGI, per germline. The V end lost 2 bases, the J end lost 6 bases, and 14 bases lay between the germline ends. In the original analysis: The assay estimated nucleated cells by amplifying reference gene primers. The data were produced by immunoSEQ multiplex PCR, yet TCRdb's version contains in-frame clones alone and is incomplete. Clonal size and the V and J genes are those of that table, whereas D and trimming came from the DNA. The sample includes over 110,000 clones, 80% to 90% of them seen just once. This clone has only a few counts. V usage is TRBV6-5 and J usage is TRBJ1-5; no clear D. The sample consisted of peripheral blood. The TCR was taken from a woman between 45 and 60 years old with acute or convalescent COVID-19. CDR3: CASSYDGGRTQPQHF. As DNA, the CDR3 is TGTGCCAGCAGTTACGACGGAGGAAGGACTCAGCCCCAGCATTTT.